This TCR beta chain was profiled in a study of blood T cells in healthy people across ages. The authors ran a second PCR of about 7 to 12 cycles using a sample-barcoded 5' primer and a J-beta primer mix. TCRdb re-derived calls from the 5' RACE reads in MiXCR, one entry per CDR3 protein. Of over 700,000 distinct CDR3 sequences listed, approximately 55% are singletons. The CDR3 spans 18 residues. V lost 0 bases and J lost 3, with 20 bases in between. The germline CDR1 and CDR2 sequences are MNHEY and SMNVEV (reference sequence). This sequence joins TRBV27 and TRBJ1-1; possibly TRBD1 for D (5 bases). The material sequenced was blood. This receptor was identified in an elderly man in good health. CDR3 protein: CASSLSPRVGGWDTEAFF. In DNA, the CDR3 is TGTGCCAGCAGTTTATCCCCCCGGGTCGGGGGGTGGGACACTGAAGCTTTCTTT.